This is a list of T cell receptor beta chains from one sample in a study of T cell responses to AZD1222 COVID-19 vaccine. The repertoire was sequenced with immunoSEQ multiplex PCR; TCRdb's copy has only in-frame clones and lacks some. The sample includes more than 95,000 clones, about nine tenths of them seen just once. The input for sequencing was peripheral blood, taken on day 0 of AZD1222 vaccination. The receptors come from an adult in good health. Both conserved end residues are part of each CDR3. The order of the fields is D gene, CDR3 length, J gene, clone size, V gene, CDR3 protein, CDR3 DNA. D genes are given only for firm matches. The size field is filled for only some rows; it gives once, few, many or a size class.

TRBD1,16,TRBJ1-6,-,TRBV7-8,CASSLATGIVNSPLHF,TGTGCCAGCAGCTTAGCGACAGGGATAGTTAATTCACCCCTCCACTTT
-,14,TRBJ1-3,-,TRBV5-1,CASSGGPSGNTIYF,TGCGCCAGCAGCGGGGGGCCCTCTGGAAACACCATATATTTT
TRBD2,14,TRBJ2-3,-,TRBV19,CASNQAGGLHTQYF,TGTGCCAGCAACCAAGCGGGGGGGCTCCATACGCAGTATTTT
-,12,TRBJ2-1,-,TRBV3-1/TRBV3-2,CASSPGFAEQFF,TGTGCCAGCAGCCCAGGGTTCGCTGAGCAGTTCTTC
-,13,TRBJ1-5,once,TRBV11-2,CASSSGLNQPQHF,TGTGCCAGCAGCTCCGGACTCAATCAGCCCCAGCATTTT
-,12,TRBJ2-7,-,TRBV10-3,CAISETGYEQYF,TGTGCCATCAGTGAGACGGGATACGAGCAGTACTTC
-,10,TRBJ1-2,-,TRBV6-6,CASKEGGYTF,TGTGCCAGCAAAGAGGGCGGCTACACCTTC
TRBD2,16,TRBJ2-1,-,TRBV7-2,CASSSIPGTSLNEQFF,TGTGCCAGCAGCTCGATCCCCGGGACTAGTCTCAATGAGCAGTTCTTC
-,16,TRBJ2-1,-,TRBV7-9,CASSGKGGATYNEQFF,TGTGCCAGCAGCGGAAAGGGGGGAGCAACCTACAATGAGCAGTTCTTC
-,14,TRBJ1-2,-,TRBV19,CASSAQGSHYGYTF,TGTGCCAGTAGTGCGCAAGGCAGCCACTATGGCTACACCTTC
TRBD1,15,TRBJ1-2,-,TRBV27,CASSLTTGRDYGYTF,TGTGCCAGCAGCCTCACGACAGGGAGGGACTATGGCTACACCTTC
TRBD1,14,TRBJ2-7,-,TRBV5-1,CASEPGQGGYEQYF,TGCGCCAGCGAGCCGGGACAGGGAGGCTACGAGCAGTACTTC
-,15,TRBJ1-6,once,TRBV3-1/TRBV3-2,CASSQKTGNGSPLHF,TGTGCCAGCAGCCAAAAAACAGGGAATGGTTCACCCCTCCACTTT
-,13,TRBJ1-5,-,TRBV29-1,CSVEGGVGQPQHF,TGCAGCGTTGAAGGGGGGGTGGGTCAGCCCCAGCATTTT
-,13,TRBJ1-1,-,TRBV10-3,CAISTSEGLSAFF,TGTGCCATCAGTACCTCGGAGGGACTTTCAGCTTTCTTT
TRBD1,14,TRBJ2-7,-,TRBV5-4,CASSFAGGAYEQYF,TGTGCCAGCAGCTTCGCAGGGGGCGCCTACGAGCAGTACTTC
TRBD1,13,TRBJ1-2,few,TRBV7-9,CASSLNRGNGYTF,TGTGCCAGCAGCTTGAACAGGGGCAATGGCTACACCTTC
TRBD2,18,TRBJ2-1,once,TRBV9,CASSGRTSGYSSYNEQFF,TGTGCCAGCAGCGGGAGGACTAGCGGGTATAGCTCCTACAATGAGCAGTTCTTC
-,14,TRBJ2-7,-,TRBV2,CASGAGAPSYEQYF,TGTGCCAGTGGTGCGGGCGCCCCCTCCTACGAGCAGTACTTC
-,15,TRBJ1-3,-,TRBV5-1,CASSGLPSSGNTIYF,TGCGCCAGCAGCGGTTTACCGAGCTCTGGAAACACCATATATTTT
-,15,TRBJ2-7,-,TRBV4-2,CASSQVRASSYEQYF,TGTGCCAGCAGCCAAGTACGGGCAAGCTCCTACGAGCAGTACTTC
TRBD1,15,TRBJ2-1,-,TRBV24-1,CAIGPGQGTGNEQFF,TGTGCCATTGGGCCGGGACAGGGAACAGGCAATGAGCAGTTCTTC
-,13,TRBJ2-5,-,TRBV7-9,CASSLLAQETQYF,TGTGCCAGCAGCTTACTCGCGCAAGAGACCCAGTACTTC
-,13,TRBJ2-7,-,TRBV7-9,CASSLLPNGEQYF,TGTGCCAGCAGCCTACTTCCGAATGGGGAGCAGTACTTC
TRBD1,16,TRBJ2-5,-,TRBV30,CAPQGDRGGRKETQYF,TGTGCTCCCCAGGGGGACAGGGGAGGACGAAAAGAGACCCAGTACTTC
-,14,TRBJ1-2,-,TRBV5-6,CASSLNEGLRLVTF,TGTGCCAGCAGCTTGAACGAGGGCCTCCGGTTGGTCACCTTC
-,16,TRBJ1-2,-,TRBV7-2,CASSLAGYSTPYGYTF,TGTGCCAGCAGCTTAGCCGGCTACTCTACCCCCTATGGCTACACCTTC
-,15,TRBJ1-1,once,TRBV6-5,CASRPRVLVNTEAFF,TGTGCCAGCAGACCGCGAGTATTGGTGAACACTGAAGCTTTCTTT
TRBD1,15,TRBJ2-5,-,TRBV29-1,CSVAGTGGWGETQYF,TGCAGCGTAGCCGGGACAGGGGGATGGGGAGAGACCCAGTACTTC
-,14,TRBJ2-2,-,TRBV9,CASGGSTRPGELFF,TGTGCCAGCGGCGGGTCAACGAGACCCGGGGAGCTGTTTTTT
TRBD2,15,TRBJ2-5,-,TRBV7-2,CASSLGRGGRETQYF,TGTGCCAGCAGCTTGGGACGGGGGGGACGGGAGACCCAGTACTTC
-,16,TRBJ1-1,-,TRBV4-1,CASSLWIGHGNTEAFF,TGCGCCAGCAGCCTCTGGATCGGACACGGGAACACTGAAGCTTTCTTT
-,16,TRBJ2-2,-,TRBV5-8,CASSLVRTPNTGELFF,TGTGCCAGCAGCTTGGTGCGGACACCGAACACCGGGGAGCTGTTTTTT
-,15,TRBJ1-4,-,TRBV7-9,CASSFLTGPDEKLFF,TGTGCCAGCAGCTTCCTTACAGGGCCGGATGAAAAACTGTTTTTT
TRBD2,16,TRBJ2-3,-,TRBV29-1,CSVRPRTSGLTDTQYF,TGCAGCGTTCGGCCGAGGACTAGCGGTTTAACAGATACGCAGTATTTT
TRBD1,14,TRBJ1-1,-,TRBV6-6,CAGGQGLSNTEAFF,TGTGCCGGTGGACAGGGCCTCTCGAACACTGAAGCTTTCTTT
TRBD2,14,TRBJ2-7,-,TRBV15,CATSREGLGYEQYF,TGTGCCACCAGCAGAGAGGGACTAGGCTACGAGCAGTACTTC
-,14,TRBJ1-5,-,TRBV28,CASSPGGVGQPQHF,TGTGCCAGCAGCCCGGGGGGGGTGGGACAGCCCCAGCATTTT
-,13,TRBJ1-2,-,TRBV27,CASSLGINYGYTF,TGTGCCAGCAGTTTGGGGATTAACTATGGCTACACCTTC
TRBD1,15,TRBJ1-4,-,TRBV6-5,CASSYSGTGNEKLFF,TGTGCCAGCAGTTACTCGGGGACAGGGAATGAAAAACTGTTTTTT
TRBD2,14,TRBJ2-7,-,TRBV27,CASSSLALRFEQYF,TGTGCCAGCAGTTCACTAGCGTTAAGGTTCGAGCAGTACTTC
TRBD2,16,TRBJ2-5,-,TRBV11-2,CASSQGAGGLQETQYF,TGTGCCAGCAGCCAGGGAGCGGGGGGACTCCAAGAGACCCAGTACTTC
TRBD1,13,TRBJ2-5,-,TRBV6-5,CASRGQPPETQYF,TGTGCCAGCAGGGGACAGCCGCCGGAGACCCAGTACTTC
-,14,TRBJ2-7,once,TRBV28,CASSSAGTSYEQYF,TGTGCCAGCAGCTCGGCGGGGACCTCCTACGAGCAGTACTTC
TRBD2,18,TRBJ2-3,-,TRBV5-6,CASSLSRSQRGGRDTQYF,TGTGCCAGCAGCTTGAGTCGCAGTCAGCGGGGGGGCCGAGATACGCAGTATTTT
-,15,TRBJ1-1,-,TRBV4-3,CASSQGVRVFTEAFF,TGCGCCAGCAGCCAAGGAGTCAGGGTATTTACTGAAGCTTTCTTT
-,13,TRBJ1-2,-,TRBV27,CASSLVQGHGYTF,TGTGCCAGCAGTTTGGTCCAGGGTCATGGCTACACCTTC
-,15,TRBJ1-3,-,TRBV5-5,CASSLAWGSGNTIYF,TGTGCCAGCAGCTTGGCGTGGGGATCTGGAAACACCATATATTTT
-,14,TRBJ2-2,-,TRBV11-1,CASSSQKNTGELFF,TGTGCCAGCAGCTCGCAGAAGAACACCGGGGAGCTGTTTTTT
TRBD1,14,TRBJ2-5,-,TRBV5-1,CASSFGTGGETQYF,TGCGCCAGCAGCTTCGGGACAGGGGGGGAGACCCAGTACTTC
TRBD2,17,TRBJ2-5,-,TRBV7-2,CASLPWLGLGGQETQYF,TGTGCCAGCCTCCCCTGGCTGGGACTAGGGGGGCAAGAGACCCAGTACTTC
TRBD1,15,TRBJ2-7,-,TRBV7-6,CASSEGVTGGYEQYF,TGTGCCAGCAGCGAAGGGGTGACAGGGGGGTACGAGCAGTACTTC
-,10,TRBJ1-1,once,TRBV29-1,CSALFTEAFF,TGCAGCGCTTTATTCACTGAAGCTTTCTTT
TRBD1,16,TRBJ1-5,-,TRBV2,CASSERDRGYNQPQHF,TGTGCCAGCAGTGAGAGGGACAGGGGGTACAATCAGCCCCAGCATTTT
-,15,TRBJ1-2,-,TRBV6-5,CASIRQSQGAYGYTF,TGTGCCAGCATTCGACAGAGCCAAGGGGCCTATGGCTACACCTTC
-,17,TRBJ1-6,once,TRBV21-1,CATKMAGPPHYNSPLHF,TGTGCCACGAAGATGGCTGGCCCACCCCACTATAATTCACCCCTCCACTTT
-,13,TRBJ1-5,-,TRBV6-5,CASFRGGNQPQHF,TGTGCCAGCTTCAGGGGAGGCAATCAGCCCCAGCATTTT
-,15,TRBJ1-1,-,TRBV24-1,CATTGGPGGKNKAFF,TGTGCCACCACCGGAGGGCCGGGAGGGAAAAACAAAGCTTTCTTT
TRBD1,15,TRBJ1-5,-,TRBV19,CASTIPDRASQPQHF,TGTGCCAGTACCATCCCGGACAGGGCGTCTCAGCCCCAGCATTTT